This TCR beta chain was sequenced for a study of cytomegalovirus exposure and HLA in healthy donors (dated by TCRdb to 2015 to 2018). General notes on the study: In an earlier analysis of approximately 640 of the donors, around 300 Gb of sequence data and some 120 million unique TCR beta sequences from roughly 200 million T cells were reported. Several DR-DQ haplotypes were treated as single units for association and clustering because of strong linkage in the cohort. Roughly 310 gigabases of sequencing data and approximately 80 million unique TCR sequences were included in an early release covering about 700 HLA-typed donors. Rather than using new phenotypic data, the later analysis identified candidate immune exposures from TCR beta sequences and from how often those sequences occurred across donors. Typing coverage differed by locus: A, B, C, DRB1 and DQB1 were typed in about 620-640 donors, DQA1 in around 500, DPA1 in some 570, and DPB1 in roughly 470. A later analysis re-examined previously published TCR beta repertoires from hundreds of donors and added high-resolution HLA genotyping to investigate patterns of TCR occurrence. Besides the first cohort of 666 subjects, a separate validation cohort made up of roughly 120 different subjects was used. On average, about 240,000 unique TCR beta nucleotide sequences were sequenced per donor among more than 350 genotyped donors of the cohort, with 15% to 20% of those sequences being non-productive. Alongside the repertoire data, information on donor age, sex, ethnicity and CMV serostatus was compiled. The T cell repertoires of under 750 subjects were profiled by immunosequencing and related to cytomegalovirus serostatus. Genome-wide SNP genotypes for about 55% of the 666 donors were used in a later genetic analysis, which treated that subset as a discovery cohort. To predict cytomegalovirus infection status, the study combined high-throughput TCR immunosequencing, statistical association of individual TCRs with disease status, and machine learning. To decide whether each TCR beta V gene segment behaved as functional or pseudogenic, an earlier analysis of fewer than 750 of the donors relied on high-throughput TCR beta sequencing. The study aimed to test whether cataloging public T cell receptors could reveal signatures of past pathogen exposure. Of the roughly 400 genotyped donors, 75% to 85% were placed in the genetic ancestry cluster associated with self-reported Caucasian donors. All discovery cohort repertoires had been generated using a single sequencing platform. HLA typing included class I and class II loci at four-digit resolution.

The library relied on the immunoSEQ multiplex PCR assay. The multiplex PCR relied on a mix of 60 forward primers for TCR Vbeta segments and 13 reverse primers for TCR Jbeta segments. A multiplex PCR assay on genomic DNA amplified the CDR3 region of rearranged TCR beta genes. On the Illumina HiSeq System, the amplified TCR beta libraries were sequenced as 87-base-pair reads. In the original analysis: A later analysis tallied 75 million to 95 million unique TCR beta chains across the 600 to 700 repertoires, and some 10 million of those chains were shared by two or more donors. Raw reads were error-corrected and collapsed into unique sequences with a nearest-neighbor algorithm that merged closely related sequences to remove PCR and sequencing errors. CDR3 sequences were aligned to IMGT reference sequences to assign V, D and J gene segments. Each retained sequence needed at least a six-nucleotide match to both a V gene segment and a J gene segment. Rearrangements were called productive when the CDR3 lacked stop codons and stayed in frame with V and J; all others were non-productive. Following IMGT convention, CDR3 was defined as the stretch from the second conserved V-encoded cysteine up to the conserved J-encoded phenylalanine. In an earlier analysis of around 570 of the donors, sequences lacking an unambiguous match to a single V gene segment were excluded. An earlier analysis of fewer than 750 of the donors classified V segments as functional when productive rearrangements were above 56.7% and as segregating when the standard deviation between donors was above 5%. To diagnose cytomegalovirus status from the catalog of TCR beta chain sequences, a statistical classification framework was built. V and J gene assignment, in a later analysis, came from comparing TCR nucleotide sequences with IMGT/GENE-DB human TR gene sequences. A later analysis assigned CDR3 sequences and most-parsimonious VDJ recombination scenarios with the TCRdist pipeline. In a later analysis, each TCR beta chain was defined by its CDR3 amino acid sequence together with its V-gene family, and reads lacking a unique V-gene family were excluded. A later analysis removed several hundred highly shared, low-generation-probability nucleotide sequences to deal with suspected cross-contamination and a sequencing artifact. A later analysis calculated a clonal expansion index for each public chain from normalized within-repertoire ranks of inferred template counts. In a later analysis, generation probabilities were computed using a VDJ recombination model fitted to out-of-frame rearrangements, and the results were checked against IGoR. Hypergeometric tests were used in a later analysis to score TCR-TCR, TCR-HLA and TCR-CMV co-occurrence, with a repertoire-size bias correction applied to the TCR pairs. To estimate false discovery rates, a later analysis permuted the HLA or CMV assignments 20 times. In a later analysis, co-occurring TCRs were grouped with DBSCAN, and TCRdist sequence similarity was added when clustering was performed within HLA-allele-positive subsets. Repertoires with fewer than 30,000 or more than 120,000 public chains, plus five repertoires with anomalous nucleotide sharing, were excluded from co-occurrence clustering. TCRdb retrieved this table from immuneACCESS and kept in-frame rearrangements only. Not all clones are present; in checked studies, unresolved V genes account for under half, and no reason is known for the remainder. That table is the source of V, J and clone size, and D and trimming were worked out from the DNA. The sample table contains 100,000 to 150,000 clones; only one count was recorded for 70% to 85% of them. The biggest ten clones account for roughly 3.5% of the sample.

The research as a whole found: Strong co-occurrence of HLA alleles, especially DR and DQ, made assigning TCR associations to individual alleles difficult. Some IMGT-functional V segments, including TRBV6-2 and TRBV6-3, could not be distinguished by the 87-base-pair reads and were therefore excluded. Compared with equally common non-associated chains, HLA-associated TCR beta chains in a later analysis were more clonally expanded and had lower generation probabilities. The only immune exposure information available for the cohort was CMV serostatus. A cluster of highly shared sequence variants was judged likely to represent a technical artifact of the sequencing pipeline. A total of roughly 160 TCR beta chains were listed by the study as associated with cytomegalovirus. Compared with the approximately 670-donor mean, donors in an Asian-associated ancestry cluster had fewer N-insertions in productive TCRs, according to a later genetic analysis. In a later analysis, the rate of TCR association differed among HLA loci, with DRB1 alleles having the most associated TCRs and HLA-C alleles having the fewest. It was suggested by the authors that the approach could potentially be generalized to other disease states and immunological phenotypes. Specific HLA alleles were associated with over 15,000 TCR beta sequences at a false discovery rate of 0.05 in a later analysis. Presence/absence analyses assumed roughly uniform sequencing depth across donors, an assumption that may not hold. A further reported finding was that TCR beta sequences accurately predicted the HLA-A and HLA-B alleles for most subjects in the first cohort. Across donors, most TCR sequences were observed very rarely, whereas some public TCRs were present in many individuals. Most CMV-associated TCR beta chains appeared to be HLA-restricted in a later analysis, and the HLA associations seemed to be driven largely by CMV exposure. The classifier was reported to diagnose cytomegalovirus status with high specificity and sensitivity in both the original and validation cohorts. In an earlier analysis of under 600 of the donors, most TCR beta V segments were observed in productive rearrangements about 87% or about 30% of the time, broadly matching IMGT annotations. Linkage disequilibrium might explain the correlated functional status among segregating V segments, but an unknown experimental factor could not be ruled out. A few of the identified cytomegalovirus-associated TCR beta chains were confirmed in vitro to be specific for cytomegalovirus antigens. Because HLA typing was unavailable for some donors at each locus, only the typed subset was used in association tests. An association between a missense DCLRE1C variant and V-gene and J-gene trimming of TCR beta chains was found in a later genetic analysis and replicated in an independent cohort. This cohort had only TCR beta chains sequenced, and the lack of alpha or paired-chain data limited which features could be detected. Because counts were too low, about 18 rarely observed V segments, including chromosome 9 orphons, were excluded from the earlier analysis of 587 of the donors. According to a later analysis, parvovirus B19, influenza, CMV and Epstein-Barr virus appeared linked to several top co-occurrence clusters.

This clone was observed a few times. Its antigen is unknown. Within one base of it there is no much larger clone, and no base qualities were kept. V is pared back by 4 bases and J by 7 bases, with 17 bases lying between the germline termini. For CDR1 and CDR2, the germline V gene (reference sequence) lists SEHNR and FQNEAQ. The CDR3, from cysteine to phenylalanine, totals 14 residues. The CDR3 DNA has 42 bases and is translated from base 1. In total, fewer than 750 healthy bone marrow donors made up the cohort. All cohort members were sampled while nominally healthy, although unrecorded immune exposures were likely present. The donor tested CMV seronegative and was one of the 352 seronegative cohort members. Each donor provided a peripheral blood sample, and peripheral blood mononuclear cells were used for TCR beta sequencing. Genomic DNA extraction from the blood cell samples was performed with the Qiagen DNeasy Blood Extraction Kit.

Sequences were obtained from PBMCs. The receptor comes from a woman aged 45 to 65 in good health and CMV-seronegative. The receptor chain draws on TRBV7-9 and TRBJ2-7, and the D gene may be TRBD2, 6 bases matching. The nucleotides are TGTGCCAGCAGCTCCCGGGGCGGGGAGTTTGAGCAGTACTTC. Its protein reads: CASSSRGGEFEQYF.